This passage covers 9 T cell receptor beta chains from one sample sequenced in a study of CD8 T cell repertoires and HIV-1 epitope variants. Here immunoSEQ multiplex PCR was the method, and the copy in TCRdb shows in-frame clones only, minus some. The sample lists some 87,000 clones, 60% to 80% occurring once. Specimen: uncultured baseline CD8+ T cells from peripheral blood mononuclear cells (PBMCs). The receptors originated from a male donor with HIV.

CDR3: CASSPSGGTNEKLFF. The DNA of the CDR3 is TGTGCCAGCTCACCATCAGGGGGGACTAATGAAAAACTGTTTTTT. The J gene is TRBJ1-4, the V gene TRBV18; 7 bases are a match to TRBD1. Trimming removed 2 bases from V and 2 bases from J; junction bases left unmatched: 2. The CDR3 is 15 residues long. Germline CDR1 is KGHSH and CDR2 is LQKENI.

This sequence joins TRBV19 and TRBJ2-7; 7 nucleotides line up with TRBD1. The germline CDR1 and CDR2 sequences are LNHDA and SQIVND (reference sequence). There are 15 residues in the CDR3. Trimming at V came to 6 bases and at J to 0 bases, leaving 8 bases not matched to a gene. DNA of the CDR3: TGTGCCAGTAGCCCTAGACAGGGCCCCTCCTACGAGCAGTACTTC. Protein product: CASSPRQGPSYEQYF.

This chain uses TRBV11-2 with TRBJ1-1; D uncertain. The V gene's germline CDR1 is SGHAT and CDR2 FQNNGV. V lost 6 bases to trimming and J lost 1 base, with 9 bases between them. CDR3 length equals 13 residues. The CDR3 here is CASSPSWNTEAFF. The CDR3 DNA is TGTGCCAGCAGTCCCAGCTGGAACACTGAAGCTTTCTTT.

The rearrangement joins TRBV19 to TRBJ2-7, with 7 nucleotides matching TRBD1. CDR3 length: 14 amino acids. J gave up 3 bases and V 5 bases, and 7 bases lay outside the gene matches. Germline CDR1 and CDR2: LNHDA and SQIVND (reference sequence). The CDR3: CASSGQGEHYEQYF. The DNA of the CDR3 is TGTGCCAGTAGTGGGCAGGGGGAGCACTACGAGCAGTACTTC.

The rearrangement links TRBV13 to TRBJ1-2; D remains ambiguous. Trimming removed 5 bases from V and 14 bases from J, with 21 bases in between. The germline V gene encodes CDR1 PRHDT and CDR2 FYEKMQ (reference sequence). This CDR3 region has 13 residues. The CDR3 DNA is TGTGCCAGCAGCCCACGCGTGACACCGTTTAAAACCTTC. Translation gives CASSPRVTPFKTF.

The V gene is TRBV2, the J gene TRBJ2-5, with 11 bases matching TRBD2. The CDR3 contains 17 residues. Germline V gives CDR1 SNHLY, CDR2 FYNNEI. Unmatched junction bases numbered 16, after V lost 5 bases and J lost 8 bases. In DNA form, the CDR3 reads TGTGCCAGCAGTTCCCAGTTAACTAGCGGGGGCGGACAAACCCAGTACTTC. It codes for CASSSQLTSGGGQTQYF.

The rearrangement uses TRBV28 and TRBJ1-4, with D possibly matching TRBD1 (6 bases). CDR3 size: 12 residues. CDR1 and CDR2 from the germline V gene are MDHEN and SYDVKM. V lost 7 bases and J lost 5, with 8 bases in between. This CDR3 reads CASNQGNEKLFF. CDR3 nucleotides: TGTGCCAGCAATCAGGGGAATGAAAAACTGTTTTTT.

This rearrangement joins TRBV5-1 to TRBJ2-2, with 7 bases identical to TRBD2. Losses at the gene ends were 3 bases for V and 7 bases for J; bases not matched to a gene: 9. In germline, CDR1 is SGHRS, CDR2 YFSETQ. The CDR3 contains 15 residues. CDR3 sequence: CASSSLQGGDGELFF. The CDR3 DNA follows: TGCGCCAGCAGCTCACTCCAGGGAGGGGACGGGGAGCTGTTTTTT.

The chain recombines TRBV27 with TRBJ2-7, with a tentative D call TRBD2 (6 bases). Between the trimmed V and J ends, which lost 0 bases and 9 bases, there was a span of 12 bases. This CDR3 comprises 13 residues. Germline V CDR1 and CDR2: MNHEY, SMNVEV (reference sequence). CDR3 nucleotides: TGTGCCAGCAGTTTATCCGGGGGAGGAGGGCAGTACTTC. It yields the protein CASSLSGGGGQYF.